The 2 T cell receptor beta chains below were found in one sample sequenced in a study of T-cell memory formation after mild COVID-19. TCRdb redid the calling of the 5' RACE reads with MiXCR, one entry per CDR3 protein. The top ten clones hold approximately 21% of a sample with hundreds of thousands of distinct CDR3 sequences, over 15% of them seen once. Sequenced input: PBMCs or a T cell subset sorted from them (not recorded which). Receptors were obtained from a man younger than 35 who had mild COVID-19 (a few samples of this study predate the infection). Cell type and time point are not known.

This clonotype has just a few counts. The chain carries TRBV9 and TRBJ2-3; a possible D gene is TRBD1 (6 bases). Looked up from germline, CDR1 is SGDLS and CDR2 is YYNGEE. V was cut by 5 bases and J by 0 bases, with 19 bases left in between. The CDR3 spans 17 residues. The CDR3 spells CASSTGHPISSTDTQYF. The CDR3 nucleotides read TGTGCCAGCAGTACGGGACATCCTATATCTAGCACAGATACGCAGTATTTT.

This clonotype has just one count. The CDR3 protein is CASSLSGGQVYGYTF. For the CDR3, the DNA is TGTGCCAGCAGTTTATCCGGGGGGCAGGTCTATGGCTACACCTTC. The J gene is TRBJ1-2, the V gene TRBV12-3 or TRBV12-4; tentative D call: TRBD1 (6 bases). The CDR3 spans 15 residues. The V end was cut by 2 bases, the J end by 4 bases, with 14 bases between.